This T cell receptor beta chain was identified in a study of T cell responses to AZD1222 COVID-19 vaccine. Study-level points and caveats: Clonal diversity may have been underestimated, and the donors were mostly white British, with more females than males. Elevations in Spike-specific TCR breadth and depth followed administration of two AZD1222 doses. Only after the peak T cell response were repertoires sampled.

From germline, CDR1 is SGHVS and CDR2 FNYEAQ. The CDR3 is made up of 15 amino acids. Between the trimmed V and J ends, which lost 5 bases and 2 bases, there was a span of 15 bases. On this clone itself: Its antigen is not identified.

Sequenced by immunoSEQ multiplex PCR; TCRdb stores in-frame clones only, minus some. The table lists 100,000 to 150,000 clones, approximately 90% of them singletons, with 6% to 9% in the top ten. V usage is TRBV7-6 and J usage is TRBJ2-5, with a weak D call TRBD1 (5 bases). This sequence originates from an adult in good health. The sample consisted of peripheral blood, taken on day 0 of AZD1222 vaccination. The CDR3 reads CASSRLPGIQETQYF. In DNA form, the CDR3 reads TGTGCCAGCAGCCGCCTGCCAGGGATACAAGAGACCCAGTACTTC.